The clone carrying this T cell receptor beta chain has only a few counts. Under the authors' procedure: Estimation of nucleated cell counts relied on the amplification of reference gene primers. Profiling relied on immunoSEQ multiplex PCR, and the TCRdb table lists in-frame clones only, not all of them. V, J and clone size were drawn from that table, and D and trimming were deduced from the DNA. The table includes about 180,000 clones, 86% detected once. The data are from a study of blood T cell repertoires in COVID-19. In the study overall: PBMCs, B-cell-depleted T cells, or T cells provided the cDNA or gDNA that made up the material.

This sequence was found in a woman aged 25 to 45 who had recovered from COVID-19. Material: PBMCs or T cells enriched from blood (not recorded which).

CDR3 sequence reads: CASTSSRNYGYTF. CDR3 sequence (DNA): TGTGCCAGTACGTCTAGCAGAAACTATGGCTACACCTTC. The gene calls are TRBV27 and TRBJ1-2; no definite D call. The CDR3 runs to 13 residues. Trimming took 9 bases from V and 2 from J, leaving 13 bases between them. CDR1 is MNHEY, CDR2 SMNVEV, per germline (reference sequence).